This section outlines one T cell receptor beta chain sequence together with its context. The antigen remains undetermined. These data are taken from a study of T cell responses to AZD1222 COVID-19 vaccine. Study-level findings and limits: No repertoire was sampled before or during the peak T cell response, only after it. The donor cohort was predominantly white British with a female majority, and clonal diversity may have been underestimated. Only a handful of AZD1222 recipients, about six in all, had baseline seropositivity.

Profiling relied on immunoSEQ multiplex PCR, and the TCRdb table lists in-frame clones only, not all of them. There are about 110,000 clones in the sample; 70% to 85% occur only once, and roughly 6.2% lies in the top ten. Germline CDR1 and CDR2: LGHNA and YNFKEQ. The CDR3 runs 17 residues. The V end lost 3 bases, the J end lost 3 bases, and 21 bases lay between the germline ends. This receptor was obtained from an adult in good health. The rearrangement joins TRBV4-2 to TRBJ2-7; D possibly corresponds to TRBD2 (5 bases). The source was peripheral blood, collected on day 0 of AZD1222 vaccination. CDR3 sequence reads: CASSQDLNGLPSYEQYF. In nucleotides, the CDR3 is TGTGCCAGCAGCCAGGACCTAAACGGACTCCCGAGCTACGAGCAGTACTTC.